The sequence of this TCR beta chain was determined in a study of T-cell reconstitution after alpha-beta-depleted transplantation in children. Per germline, CDR1 DFQATT and CDR2 SNEGSKA (reference sequence). There are 16 residues in the CDR3. J gave up 3 bases and V 5 bases, and 13 bases lay outside the gene matches. This clonotype was detected only a few times. Unique molecular identifiers were incorporated into the prepared TCRbeta library. TCRdb analysed the PCR reads with MiXCR anew, one entry per CDR3 protein. The sample records 360,000 or so distinct CDR3 sequences, over 20% being singletons. This clonotype originated in a human donor who donated a stem cell graft to a child with acute myeloid leukemia. Specimen: PBMCs from the stem cell graft donor, collected from the stem cell graft. This chain links TRBV20-1 with TRBJ2-1; 7 bases are a match to TRBD1. The CDR3 DNA follows: TGCAGTGCTTTCTTCCCGGGACAGCAGGGCTACAATGAGCAGTTCTTC. Protein sequence: CSAFFPGQQGYNEQFF.